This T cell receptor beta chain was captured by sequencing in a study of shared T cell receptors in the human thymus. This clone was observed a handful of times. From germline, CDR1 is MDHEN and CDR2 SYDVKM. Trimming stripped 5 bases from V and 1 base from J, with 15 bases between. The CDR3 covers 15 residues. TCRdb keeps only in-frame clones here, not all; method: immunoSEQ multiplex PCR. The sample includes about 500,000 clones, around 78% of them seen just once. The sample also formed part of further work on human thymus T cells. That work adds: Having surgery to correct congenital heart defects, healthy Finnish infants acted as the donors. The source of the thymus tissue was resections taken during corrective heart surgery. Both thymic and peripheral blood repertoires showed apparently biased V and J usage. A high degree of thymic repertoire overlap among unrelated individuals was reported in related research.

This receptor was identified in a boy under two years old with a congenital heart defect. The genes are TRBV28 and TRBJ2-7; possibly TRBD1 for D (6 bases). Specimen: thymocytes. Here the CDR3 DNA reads TGTGCCAGCAGTGTTTCCGGACAGAGATCCTACGAGCAGTACTTC. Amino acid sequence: CASSVSGQRSYEQYF.